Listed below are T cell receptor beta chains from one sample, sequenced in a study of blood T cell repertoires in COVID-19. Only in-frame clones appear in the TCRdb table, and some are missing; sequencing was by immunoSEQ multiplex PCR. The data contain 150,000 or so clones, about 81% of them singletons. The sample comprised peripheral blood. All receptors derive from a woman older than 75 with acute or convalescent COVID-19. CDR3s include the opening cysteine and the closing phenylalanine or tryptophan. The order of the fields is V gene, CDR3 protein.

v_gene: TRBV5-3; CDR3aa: CARSQGQGGSSYNSPLHF
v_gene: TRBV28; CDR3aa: CASSPWTGNTNTGELFF
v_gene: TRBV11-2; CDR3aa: CASSSGQKNTGELFF
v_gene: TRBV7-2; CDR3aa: CASSLEGGRVYEQYF
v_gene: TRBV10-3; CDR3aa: CATSGVQLYGYTF
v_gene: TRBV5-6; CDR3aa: CASSLAGTVTYEQYF
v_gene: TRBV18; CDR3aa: CASSLKTGRGKETQYF
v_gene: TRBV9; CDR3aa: CASSVGLAGGDTQYF
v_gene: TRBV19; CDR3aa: CASSSGDGDTQYF
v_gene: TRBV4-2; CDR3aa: CASSQEQGALETQYF
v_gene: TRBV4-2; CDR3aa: CASSPSDRNSYEQYF
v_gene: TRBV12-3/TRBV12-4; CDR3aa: CASGLHYNEQFF
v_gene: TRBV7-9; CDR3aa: CASSLAGGGNEQFF
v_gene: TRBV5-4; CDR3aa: CASSLGQGASGTIYF
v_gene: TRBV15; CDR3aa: CATKTGGFQETQYF
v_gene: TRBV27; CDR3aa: CASMTGNRETQYF
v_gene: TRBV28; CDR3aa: CATGGPDLNYGYTF
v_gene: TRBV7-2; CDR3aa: CASSPMRENRVGDNSPLHF
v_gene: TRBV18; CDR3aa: CASSPPGQETQYF
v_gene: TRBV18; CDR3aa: CASSQNTRVQQTQYF